This T cell receptor (beta chain) comes out of a study of T cells in Graves' hyperthyroidism and ophthalmopathy. Study-wide results and caveats: Blood samples included most of the expanded thyroid clonotypes exceeding 0.001.

Trimming cost V 5 bases and J 10 bases, with 18 bases left between them. Germline V CDR1 and CDR2: SGHTA, FQGNSA. The CDR3 length is 15 residues. Amplified regions were TCR beta CDR3 sequences from RNA transcripts. First-round RT-PCR with HTBI primers amplified the TCR CDR3 region. TCRdb processed the multiplex PCR reads anew with MiXCR; each CDR3 protein has one entry. The table shows under 800,000 distinct CDR3 sequences, with roughly 15% occurring only once. Of note for this clonotype: Its matching antigen is unknown.

The clonotype comes from a woman aged 18-35 years with Graves' hyperthyroidism. The source material was blood. The chain is built from TRBV7-2 and TRBJ1-6; D is possibly TRBD1 (6 bases). DNA for the CDR3: TGTGCCAGCAGCCCCCTCAGGGGAAAGGGGTCACCCCTCCACTTT. Its translation is CASSPLRGKGSPLHF.